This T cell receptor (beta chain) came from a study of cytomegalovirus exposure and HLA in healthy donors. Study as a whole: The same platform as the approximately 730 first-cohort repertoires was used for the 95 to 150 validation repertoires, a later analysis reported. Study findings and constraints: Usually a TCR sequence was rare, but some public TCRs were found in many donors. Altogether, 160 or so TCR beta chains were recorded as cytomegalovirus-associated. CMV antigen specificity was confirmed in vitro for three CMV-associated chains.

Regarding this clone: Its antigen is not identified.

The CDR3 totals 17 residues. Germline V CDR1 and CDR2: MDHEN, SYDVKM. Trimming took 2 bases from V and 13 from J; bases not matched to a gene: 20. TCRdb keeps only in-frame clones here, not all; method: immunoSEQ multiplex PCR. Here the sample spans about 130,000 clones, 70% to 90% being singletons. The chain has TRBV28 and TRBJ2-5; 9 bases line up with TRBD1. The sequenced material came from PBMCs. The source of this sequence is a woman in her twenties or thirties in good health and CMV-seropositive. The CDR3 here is CASSLVRDRVNWVGSYF. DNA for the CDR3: TGTGCCAGCAGTTTAGTCCGGGACAGGGTCAATTGGGTTGGCTCGTACTTC.